What follows are 27 T cell receptor beta chains derived from one specimen sequenced in a study of shared clonotypes between healthy human individuals. Assay: immunoSEQ multiplex PCR; the TCRdb copy retains only in-frame clones and omits some. The table has approximately 980,000 clones, about 80% seen once. Sequencing used memory CD4+ T cells sorted from blood. As for subset: CD45RA-negative fraction. These receptors originate from a man younger than 35 in good health.

This sequence joins TRBV2 and TRBJ1-2; no clear D gene. Trimming cost V 2 bases and J 2 bases, with 12 bases left between them. Germline V gene lookup returns CDR1 SNHLY and CDR2 FYNNEI. There are 15 residues in the CDR3. In nucleotides, the CDR3 is TGTGCCAGCAGTGAAACGGCAGGATTAAACTATGGCTACACCTTC. It translates to CASSETAGLNYGYTF.

The rearrangement joins TRBV7-8 to TRBJ2-1; D perhaps matches TRBD1 (5 bases). This CDR3 is built from 16 residues. Looked up from germline, CDR1 is SGHVS and CDR2 is FQNEAQ. V was trimmed by 3 bases and J by 3 bases, leaving 15 bases between them. This CDR3 is CASSFKPDKNYNEQFF. The CDR3 DNA sequence: TGTGCCAGCAGCTTCAAGCCGGACAAAAACTACAATGAGCAGTTCTTC.

The genes are TRBV6-1 and TRBJ2-7; perhaps TRBD2 as D (6 bases). This CDR3 spans 12 amino acids. The V and J ends lost 2 bases and 7 bases respectively, with 9 bases between them. Germline loops: CDR1 MNHNS, CDR2 SASEGT. CDR3 sequence: CASSERGREQYF. The CDR3 bases are TGTGCCAGCAGTGAACGAGGGAGGGAGCAGTACTTC.

The genes are TRBV5-4 and TRBJ1-2; the D gene is possibly TRBD1 (5 bases). V was trimmed by 4 bases and J by 4 bases, leaving 14 bases between them. Germline CDR1 and CDR2: SGHNT and YYREEE (reference sequence). This CDR3 region has 14 residues. This CDR3 is CASSLRWGGYGYTF. The DNA of the CDR3 is TGTGCCAGCAGCCTCCGGTGGGGCGGCTATGGCTACACCTTC.

The chain links TRBV10-1 to TRBJ2-3, with 9 bases fitting TRBD2. Germline V gives CDR1 WNHNN, CDR2 SYGVQD (reference sequence). After removal of 0 bases from V and 4 bases from J, the junction contained 8 bases not matched to a gene. This CDR3 has 17 amino acids. The chain's CDR3 is CASSESMGGGASDTQYF. CDR3 nucleotide sequence: TGCGCCAGCAGTGAGTCGATGGGCGGGGGGGCTTCAGATACGCAGTATTTT.

The chain employs TRBV4-1 and TRBJ2-7; D remains ambiguous. V shed 1 base and J shed 3 bases, with 7 bases lying between them. The CDR3 spans 13 residues. CDR1 MGHRA and CDR2 YSYEKL come from the germline V gene. This chain's CDR3 is CASSQVILYEQYF. The CDR3 bases are TGCGCCAGCAGCCAAGTCATCCTCTACGAGCAGTACTTC.

This clone was counted between two and nine times. This chain uses TRBV4-1 with TRBJ2-3, with a weak D call TRBD1 (5 bases). This CDR3 comprises 17 residues. Germline V gene lookup returns CDR1 MGHRA and CDR2 YSYEKL. Trimming cost V 0 bases and J 1 base, with 14 bases left between them. CDR3 amino acids: CASSQEGFSRGTDTQYF. The CDR3 DNA reads as TGCGCCAGCAGCCAAGAGGGCTTTAGCAGGGGCACAGATACGCAGTATTTT.

Of note for this clone: The sample holds other DNA sequences that translate to the same CDR3. This chain uses TRBV7-2 with TRBJ2-7, with TRBD1 as a possible D gene (7 bases). The CDR3 extends over 14 amino acids. V lost 6 bases to trimming and J lost 2 bases, with 14 bases between them. CDR1 is SGHTA and CDR2 is FQGNSA in the germline V gene. The CDR3: CASSRQGGPYEQYF. The CDR3 nucleotides are TGTGCCAGCAGTCGGCAGGGGGGACCCTACGAGCAGTACTTC.

V gene TRBV19 combines with J gene TRBJ1-2; D uncertain. V shed 5 bases and J shed 0 bases, with 7 bases lying between them. Germline V lookup: CDR1 LNHDA, CDR2 SQIVND (reference sequence). This CDR3 is 13 amino acids long. The DNA for the CDR3 is TGTGCCAGTAGTCCCCAGACTAACTATGGCTACACCTTC. This gives the protein CASSPQTNYGYTF.

The chain uses TRBV19 and TRBJ2-1, with D uncertain. Germline CDR1 and CDR2: LNHDA and SQIVND (reference sequence). The CDR3 consists of 13 residues. Trimming took off 5 bases at V and 9 bases at J, with 14 bases between the two ends. Here the CDR3 reads CASSQFELGEQFF. The DNA for the CDR3 is TGTGCCAGTAGTCAGTTCGAGCTAGGTGAGCAGTTCTTC.

Remarks on this clone: The sample holds other DNA sequences that translate to the same CDR3. The rearrangement joins TRBV2 to TRBJ2-7; weak D call: TRBD1 (6 bases). Germline CDR1 and CDR2: SNHLY and FYNNEI. V dropped 6 bases and J dropped 4 bases, with 10 bases sitting between them. This CDR3 region has 12 residues. The CDR3 DNA reads TGTGCCAGCAGAGAGCAGGGGTACGAGCAGTACTTC. It specifies CASREQGYEQYF.

The chain combines TRBV29-1 with TRBJ2-5; TRBD2 aligns across 10 bases. With the DNA end fitting TRBJ2-7 better, the J assignment may be wrong. The CDR3 totals 13 residues. Germline-derived CDR1 and CDR2 are SQVTM and ANQGSEA. The CDR3 nucleotides read TGCAGCGTAGAGCGGGAGGGCCAAATCGAGCAGTACTTC. Residues: CSVEREGQIEQYF.

A single count supports this clone. The chain carries TRBV30 and TRBJ2-1; D not resolved. From germline, CDR1 is GTSNPN and CDR2 SVGIG (reference sequence). This CDR3 contains 15 residues. Trimming took off 0 bases at V and 0 bases at J, with 9 bases between the two ends. The CDR3 region is CAWSVGKTSYNEQFF. Here the CDR3 DNA reads TGTGCCTGGAGTGTGGGTAAGACCTCCTACAATGAGCAGTTCTTC.

The CDR3 loop reads CASSLDRGLGTDTQYF. CDR3 coding DNA: TGCGCCAGCAGCTTGGACAGGGGGCTCGGCACAGATACGCAGTATTTT. The gene calls are TRBV5-1 and TRBJ2-3; TRBD1 agrees at 9 bases. The CDR3 sequence is 16 residues long. Unmatched junction bases numbered 3, after V lost 0 bases and J lost 1 base. From germline, CDR1 is SGHRS and CDR2 YFSETQ. The entire variable domain, with the rest obtained from reference TRBV5-1 and TRBJ2-3, is as follows: KAGVTQTPRYLIKTRGQQVTLSCSPISGHRSVSWYQQTPGQGLQFLFEYFSETQRNKGNFPGRFSGRQFSNSRSEMNVSTLELGDSALYLCASSLDRGLGTDTQYFGPGTRLTVL.

This clone was recorded once. The chain uses TRBV6-6 and TRBJ1-3; D may be TRBD1 (5 bases). CDR1 MNHNY and CDR2 SVGAGI come from the germline V gene (reference sequence). V was shortened by 2 bases and J by 0 bases, with 11 bases between the two germline ends. This CDR3 spans 16 amino acids. The CDR3 nucleotides read TGTGCCAGCAGTTACGGGGGGTCGATCTCTGGAAACACCATATATTTT. This sequence encodes CASSYGGSISGNTIYF.

The chain uses TRBV9 and TRBJ2-1, with D maybe TRBD1 (6 bases). This CDR3 is built from 18 residues. The germline V gene encodes CDR1 SGDLS and CDR2 YYNGEE. Trimming took 0 bases from V and 1 from J, leaving 17 bases between them. The CDR3 region is CASSVVGGLGGSYNEQFF. The CDR3 DNA reads TGTGCCAGCAGCGTAGTGGGCGGATTAGGGGGATCCTACAATGAGCAGTTCTTC.

The rearrangement uses TRBV10-1 and TRBJ1-6; TRBD1 agrees at 7 bases. In germline, CDR1 is WNHNN, CDR2 SYGVQD (reference sequence). This CDR3 is 18 amino acids long. Trimming removed 10 bases from V and 0 bases from J; junction bases left unmatched: 15. CDR3: CANPGTALKSSYNSPLHF. The CDR3 DNA sequence: TGCGCCAACCCCGGGACAGCCCTCAAGAGCTCCTATAATTCACCCCTCCACTTT.

The chain uses TRBV19 and TRBJ1-2; D may be TRBD1 (6 bases). Germline V gene data show CDR1 as LNHDA and CDR2 as SQIVND (reference sequence). Trimming stripped 3 bases from V and 5 bases from J, with 22 bases between. The CDR3 sequence is 17 residues long. The CDR3 is CASSIGQGPRTGYGYTF. CDR3 in DNA: TGTGCCAGTAGTATTGGGCAGGGGCCGCGGACTGGGTATGGCTACACCTTC.

This chain uses TRBV7-8 with TRBJ2-5; D uncertain. The ends were cut back, 1 base at V and 2 bases at J, with 11 bases in the middle. This CDR3 comprises 15 residues. Germline V gene data show CDR1 as SGHVS and CDR2 as FQNEAQ. The CDR3 here is CASSLGVQAQETQYF. CDR3 coding DNA: TGTGCCAGCAGCTTAGGGGTCCAGGCTCAAGAGACCCAGTACTTC.

The chain employs TRBV30 and TRBJ2-2; TRBD2 might be the D (5 bases). The germline CDR1 and CDR2 sequences are GTSNPN and SVGIG (reference sequence). V gave up 4 bases and J gave up 4 bases, with 13 bases separating them. This CDR3 has 14 residues. Written as DNA, the CDR3 is TGTGCCTGGACGGCGGGCGGAGGCACCGGGGAGCTGTTTTTT. It specifies CAWTAGGGTGELFF.

With respect to this clone: Germline is not matched at one junction end, which may reflect a read error. This chain links TRBV7-7 with TRBJ2-5; D is possibly TRBD2 (7 bases). Germline V CDR1 and CDR2: SSHAT, FNYEAQ (reference sequence). This CDR3 has 14 residues. CDR3 sequence: CASSLGGDRETQYF. CDR3 bases: TGTGCTAGCAGCTTAGGGGGGGATCGAGAGACCCAGTACTTC.

This clone was observed a few times. The chain employs TRBV2 and TRBJ2-7, with 8 bases matching TRBD2. The V and J ends lost 8 bases and 3 bases, in that order; junction bases with no gene match: 9. The CDR3 is made up of 14 amino acids. The germline gives CDR1 SNHLY, CDR2 FYNNEI. In nucleotides, the CDR3 is TGTGCCAGCGGCCTTAGCGGGACCTTCTACGAGCAGTACTTC. It is translated as CASGLSGTFYEQYF.

In its sample, this clone was seen once. V gene TRBV4-1 combines with J gene TRBJ1-3; D is uncertain. Germline CDR1 is MGHRA and CDR2 is YSYEKL. Trimming cost V 0 bases and J 0 bases, with 15 bases left between them. CDR3 length: 18 amino acids. CDR3 loop: CASSQEGVGVSSGNTIYF. CDR3 nucleotide sequence: TGCGCCAGCAGCCAAGAAGGCGTTGGGGTCAGCTCTGGAAACACCATATATTTT.

The CDR3 protein is CASSQEEGIAKTQYF. CDR3 coding DNA: TGCGCCAGCAGCCAAGAGGAGGGTATCGCGAAGACCCAGTACTTC. The chain couples TRBV4-1 to TRBJ2-5, with TRBD2 as a possible D gene (6 bases). The V end lost 0 bases, the J end lost 6 bases, and 14 bases lay between the germline ends. The CDR3 consists of 15 residues. Per the germline V gene, CDR1 is MGHRA and CDR2 is YSYEKL.

The chain has TRBV5-1 and TRBJ2-1; weak D call: TRBD2 (6 bases). This CDR3 has 15 residues. Germline CDR1 reads SGHRS; CDR2 reads YFSETQ. Trimming pared 3 bases from V and 3 bases from J, leaving 13 bases between. The CDR3 is CASSSGPEGYNEQFF. In nucleotides, the CDR3 is TGCGCCAGCAGCTCGGGCCCGGAGGGCTACAATGAGCAGTTCTTC. Combining the CDR3 with reference TRBV5-1 and TRBJ2-1 gives the whole variable domain KAGVTQTPRYLIKTRGQQVTLSCSPISGHRSVSWYQQTPGQGLQFLFEYFSETQRNKGNFPGRFSGRQFSNSRSEMNVSTLELGDSALYLCASSSGPEGYNEQFFGPGTRLTVL.

This clone was picked up one time. The V call is TRBV28, the J call TRBJ1-3, with D unclear. The CDR3 consists of 11 residues. The ends were cut back, 7 bases at V and 4 bases at J, with 5 bases in the middle. In germline, CDR1 is MDHEN, CDR2 SYDVKM. CDR3 DNA: TGTGCCAGCATAGTGGGAAACACCATATATTTT. Protein: CASIVGNTIYF.

This clone appeared once. The chain joins TRBV27 to TRBJ2-5; TRBD2 aligns across 12 bases. Germline assignment: CDR1 MNHEY and CDR2 SMNVEV (reference sequence). Trimming took 4 bases from V and 4 from J; bases not matched to a gene: 4. The CDR3 is 15 amino acids. The CDR3 here is CASSSRLAGAETQYF. CDR3 DNA sequence: TGTGCCAGCAGTTCACGACTAGCGGGGGCAGAGACCCAGTACTTC.